This T cell receptor beta chain was identified in a study of early T cells in non-severe SARS-CoV-2 infection. The study, taken as a whole, reports: VDJdb-based matching was biased toward anti-spike CD8 responses and missed private and CD4 specificities.

Unique molecular identifier tags were affixed to discrete cDNA molecules. TCRdb used MiXCR to reprocess the 5' RACE reads, holding one entry per CDR3 protein. The sample has some 36,000 distinct CDR3 sequences; roughly 5.7% are singletons. With respect to this clonotype: Antigen unknown.

CDR3 length equals 16 residues. V shed 0 bases, J shed 2 bases, and the junction held 6 bases outside the gene matches. From germline, CDR1 is MDHEN and CDR2 SYDVKM. This TCR was sampled from an adult who was a healthcare worker with PCR-confirmed SARS-CoV-2 infection or an uninfected control (not recorded which). Source material: whole blood. This chain joins TRBV28 and TRBJ2-5, with 7 bases matching TRBD2. In DNA form, the CDR3 reads TGTGCCAGCAGTTTATGGCGGGGGTCAGGGCAAGAGACCCAGTACTTC. Encoded protein: CASSLWRGSGQETQYF.